The TCR beta chain under discussion was sequenced for a study of PD-1 blockade in classical Hodgkin lymphoma. This clone appeared a few times. Assay used: immunoSEQ multiplex PCR; TCRdb lists only in-frame clones, some missing. The table shows some 25,000 clones, with 70% to 80% occurring only once. The CDR3 has 16 residues. J was trimmed by 3 bases and V by 1 base; bases with no gene match: 5. The germline V gene encodes CDR1 MNHEY and CDR2 SMNVEV (reference sequence). Every patient relapsed after autologous stem cell transplantation, and brentuximab vedotin exposure varied. This sequence was found in a human donor with classical Hodgkin lymphoma. This specimen was peripheral blood mononuclear cells (PBMCs), taken at baseline. V gene TRBV27 combines with J gene TRBJ2-1; 8 bases align to TRBD2. The CDR3 loop is CASSLLSSGFYNEQFF. The CDR3, as DNA: TGTGCCAGCAGTTTATTATCTAGCGGGTTCTACAATGAGCAGTTCTTC.